By sample fraction, the clone carrying this TCR beta chain is medium-sized. Its antigen is not known. As to treatment: roughly 11-day PBMC culture with coronavirus spike peptide pools or control peptides (ViraFEST assay). The authors swapped half the medium for fresh IL-2 medium on days 3 and 7. Trimming took 4 bases from V and 3 from J, leaving 13 bases between them. This CDR3 has 15 residues. Germline V gives CDR1 MNHNS, CDR2 SASEGT. The sample belongs to a study of vaccination and CD4 T cells after COVID-19. Study details: Convalescent donors were composed of six males and four females, of whom two were Hispanic. Collection of post-vaccine samples followed dose two by a median around 70 days, spanning a range of 14 to 241.

Sequencing of cultured CD4+ T cell DNA used the Oncomine TCR Beta short-read assay. TCRdb reprocessed the PCR reads via MiXCR and lists one record per CDR3 protein. The repertoire has 2,900 or so distinct CDR3 sequences, about 33% of them found once; the top ten carry about 40%. The sample was CD4+ T cells from blood, cultured in vitro. This TCR was recovered from a human donor who had recovered from COVID-19. The chain employs TRBV6-1 and TRBJ1-3, with D perhaps matching TRBD1 (5 bases). CDR3 coding DNA: TGTGCCAGCAGTGGGGGCAGGGAAGGTGGAAACACCATATATTTT. Residues: CASSGGREGGNTIYF.